This TCR beta chain was observed in a study of blood T cell repertoires in COVID-19. The overall study: The cDNA or gDNA used as material had been derived from T cells, B-cell-depleted T cells, or PBMCs.

Original analysis: It was from reference gene primer amplification that nucleated cell counts were estimated. Profiled with immunoSEQ multiplex PCR; TCRdb holds only in-frame clones, not every one. That table supplies the V and J calls and clone size; D and trimming were determined from the DNA. The sample shows a few hundred thousand clones, 85% to 90% of them seen only once. Recovered status in Cohort 3 required two negative PCRs, clearance, or symptom resolution. V was trimmed by 5 bases and J by 11 bases, leaving 22 bases between them. The CDR3 totals 14 residues. Germline lookup yields CDR1 MNHEY and CDR2 SVGAGI.

The TCR sequence derives from a man in his forties who had recovered from COVID-19. The sequencing input was PBMCs or T cells enriched from blood (not recorded which). The chain joins TRBV6-5 to TRBJ2-7, with D perhaps TRBD2 (5 bases). The CDR3 is CASSPTPLGGTEYF. Here the CDR3 DNA reads TGTGCCAGCAGTCCAACCCCCCTCGGAGGAACCGAGTACTTC.